Below are 26 T cell receptor beta chains sequenced from a single sample in a study of blood T cell repertoires in COVID-19. The table came from immunoSEQ multiplex PCR; TCRdb's copy has only in-frame clones and leaves some out. The sample has 150,000 to 200,000 clones; roughly nine tenths are singletons. Sample: PBMCs or T cells enriched from blood (not recorded which). The receptors derive from a woman younger than 30 who had recovered from COVID-19.

The chain couples TRBV27 to TRBJ2-3; 9 nucleotides agree with TRBD2. The CDR3 runs to 16 residues. From germline, CDR1 is MNHEY and CDR2 SMNVEV (reference sequence). Trimming at V came to 5 bases and at J to 2 bases, leaving 8 bases not matched to a gene. The CDR3 DNA follows: TGTGCCAGCAGTGGAGTAGCGGGGGCCCTCACAGATACGCAGTATTTT. This sequence encodes CASSGVAGALTDTQYF.

This clone came up once. This chain connects TRBV15 to TRBJ2-3; D ambiguous. The CDR3 has 15 residues. Germline CDR1 and CDR2: LNHNV and YYDKDF (reference sequence). Between the trimmed V and J ends, which lost 0 bases and 3 bases, there was a span of 10 bases. The DNA for the CDR3 is TGTGCCACCAGCAGAGATCCCAGGTGGACAGATACGCAGTATTTT. Encoded protein: CATSRDPRWTDTQYF.

The chain carries TRBV28 and TRBJ1-1; D is perhaps TRBD1 (6 bases). V lost 7 bases and J 3 bases, leaving 15 bases between the germline ends. Germline lookup yields CDR1 MDHEN and CDR2 SYDVKM. The CDR3 totals 14 residues. The CDR3 is CASNPGDEDTEAFF. The CDR3 nucleotides are TGTGCCAGCAATCCAGGGGATGAGGACACTGAAGCTTTCTTT.

This chain links TRBV19 with TRBJ1-4, with a possible D match to TRBD1 (6 bases). V shed 1 base and J shed 0 bases, with 9 bases lying between them. Germline CDR1 reads LNHDA; CDR2 reads SQIVND (reference sequence). The CDR3 contains 16 residues. The CDR3 reads CASSIAQGTTNEKLFF. The CDR3 DNA follows: TGTGCCAGTAGTATAGCACAGGGAACAACTAATGAAAAACTGTTTTTT. The full variable domain, its missing parts supplied by reference TRBV19 and TRBJ1-4, is DGGITQSPKYLFRKEGQNVTLSCEQNLNHDAMYWYRQDPGQGLRLIYYSQIVNDFQKGDIAEGYSVSREKKESFPLTVTSAQKNPTAFYLCASSIAQGTTNEKLFFGSGTQLSVL.

The chain links TRBV19 to TRBJ2-7; 7 nucleotides match TRBD1. V lost 4 bases, J lost 5 bases, and 11 bases stayed unmatched. The length of the CDR3 is 15 residues. Germline CDR1 LNHDA, CDR2 SQIVND (reference sequence). This CDR3 is CASSTRQGGTNEQYF. For the CDR3, the DNA is TGTGCCAGTAGTACCCGACAGGGTGGTACTAACGAGCAGTACTTC.

This chain joins TRBV2 and TRBJ1-5; no firm D call. Trimming stripped 5 bases from V and 0 bases from J, with 14 bases between. Germline-derived CDR1 and CDR2 are SNHLY and FYNNEI. CDR3 length: 16 amino acids. CDR3 sequence (DNA): TGTGCCAGCAGTAATTCCCACCACTATAGCAATCAGCCCCAGCATTTT. Translated, it gives CASSNSHHYSNQPQHF.

The genes are TRBV30 and TRBJ1-5; D possibly corresponds to TRBD1 (5 bases). Trimming pared 1 base from V and 5 bases from J, leaving 9 bases between. This CDR3 has 13 residues. CDR1 and CDR2 from the germline V gene are GTSNPN and SVGIG (reference sequence). CDR3 loop: CAWSDQGHQPQHF. In nucleotides, the CDR3 is TGTGCCTGGAGTGACCAGGGCCATCAGCCCCAGCATTTT.

The V and J genes are TRBV19 and TRBJ1-2; the D gene is possibly TRBD1 (6 bases). Germline V gives CDR1 LNHDA, CDR2 SQIVND (reference sequence). Trimming removed 7 bases at V and 7 bases at J, with 22 bases between. This CDR3 spans 15 amino acids. Here the CDR3 DNA reads TGTGCCAGTAATCTGGGGGGGCACCCAGCCTCTGGCTACACCTTC. Translated, it gives CASNLGGHPASGYTF.

The chain recombines TRBV19 with TRBJ1-1; D is ambiguous. The CDR3 covers 15 residues. Germline V gives CDR1 LNHDA, CDR2 SQIVND (reference sequence). V was cut by 7 bases and J by 4 bases, with 19 bases left in between. The CDR3 DNA follows: TGTGCCAGTACGGCCACTCCGATTGAGGGCACTGAAGCTTTCTTT. Amino acid sequence: CASTATPIEGTEAFF.

The chain has TRBV5-1 and TRBJ1-1; TRBD1 aligns across 7 bases. The V gene end was trimmed by 7 bases and the J gene end by 5 bases; junction bases not matched to a gene: 11. The CDR3 is 14 residues long. Per germline, CDR1 SGHRS and CDR2 YFSETQ. As DNA, the CDR3 is TGCGCCAGCCAATCGTCAGGGGGTCTTACTGAAGCTTTCTTT. Residues: CASQSSGGLTEAFF.

The CDR3 protein is CASSSPGTGNYGYTF. The CDR3 DNA is TGTGCCAGCAGCTCCCCCGGGACAGGGAACTATGGCTACACCTTC. The J gene is TRBJ1-2, the V gene TRBV7-3, with 9 bases matching TRBD1. The V gene's germline CDR1 is SGHTA and CDR2 FQGTGA. Germline trimming cut 4 bases from V and 2 bases from J; bases unmatched to any gene: 5. The CDR3 runs to 15 residues.

The rearrangement links TRBV7-3 to TRBJ2-1, with a possible D match to TRBD1 (6 bases). The CDR3 loop spans 14 amino acids. The V end lost 6 bases, the J end lost 4 bases, and 13 bases lay between the germline ends. CDR1 and CDR2 from the germline V gene are SGHTA and FQGTGA. For the CDR3, the DNA is TGTGCCAGCAGTTTACAGGGTCCTTACAATGAGCAGTTCTTC. It is translated as CASSLQGPYNEQFF.

This rearrangement joins TRBV7-9 to TRBJ2-3; 10 nucleotides align to TRBD1. Germline V lookup: CDR1 SEHNR, CDR2 FQNEAQ (reference sequence). The CDR3 is 19 amino acids. Trimming at V came to 5 bases and at J to 1 base, leaving 15 bases not matched to a gene. The CDR3 reads CASSPRPGTGAWGTDTQYF. CDR3 in DNA: TGTGCCAGCAGCCCGCGTCCCGGGACAGGGGCATGGGGCACAGATACGCAGTATTTT.

The rearrangement joins TRBV19 to TRBJ1-6, with TRBD1 as a possible D gene (6 bases). Germline-derived CDR1 and CDR2 are LNHDA and SQIVND (reference sequence). V lost 3 bases and J 7 bases, leaving 10 bases between the germline ends. The CDR3 runs 14 residues. The CDR3, as DNA: TGTGCCAGTAGTATTCAAACAGGGAATTCACCCCTCCACTTT. Protein product: CASSIQTGNSPLHF.

This rearrangement joins TRBV21-1 to TRBJ1-4; the D call of TRBD1 is as the table states it, not checked on the DNA. TRBV21-1 represents a pseudogene. The CDR3 contains 13 residues. This CDR3 is CASRDTGVEKLFF. The CDR3 coding sequence is TGTGCCAGCAGGGACACTGGAGTTGAAAAACTGTTTTTT.

This chain connects TRBV27 to TRBJ1-5, with 8 bases matching TRBD1. The CDR3 contains 15 residues. Germline CDR1 and CDR2: MNHEY and SMNVEV (reference sequence). V dropped 6 bases and J dropped 2; count of bases not matched to a gene: 6. This CDR3 reads CASRPTGARNQPQHF. DNA for the CDR3: TGTGCCAGCAGACCGACAGGGGCGCGCAATCAGCCCCAGCATTTT.

The V call is TRBV28, the J call TRBJ1-2, with 7 nucleotides matching TRBD1. Germline V gene data show CDR1 as MDHEN and CDR2 as SYDVKM. CDR3 length equals 14 residues. V shed 8 bases and J 2 bases; nucleotides not matched to a gene: 8. CDR3 sequence: CASSTGAGNYGYTF. CDR3 nucleotides: TGTGCCAGCTCCACAGGGGCAGGGAACTATGGCTACACCTTC.

V gene TRBV6-5 combines with J gene TRBJ2-1; TRBD1 might be the D (5 bases). The CDR3 is 15 amino acids. V lost 2 bases to trimming and J lost 4 bases, with 12 bases between them. CDR1 and CDR2 (germline): MNHEY, SVGAGI. CDR3 region: CASSYRGRYYNEQFF. The DNA of the CDR3 is TGTGCCAGCAGTTACAGGGGCAGATATTACAATGAGCAGTTCTTC.

The rearrangement links TRBV7-6 to TRBJ1-2, with D perhaps matching TRBD1 (6 bases). CDR1 and CDR2 from the germline V gene are SGHVS and FNYEAQ. The ends were cut back, 4 bases at V and 6 bases at J, with 15 bases in the middle. The CDR3 totals 14 residues. The CDR3 DNA sequence: TGTGCCAGCAGCTCTCCGGGACATACGAATGGCTACACCTTC. It is translated as CASSSPGHTNGYTF.

This clone was counted between two and nine times. The chain joins TRBV3-1 (or the pseudogene TRBV3-2) to TRBJ1-1; 7 positions agree with TRBD1. In germline, CDR1 is LGHDT, CDR2 YNNKEL (reference sequence). CDR3 length equals 16 residues. V shed 0 bases, J shed 4 bases, and the junction held 8 bases outside the gene matches. The CDR3 bases are TGTGCCAGCAGCCAAGAAGGAACAGGGGACATCACTGAAGCTTTCTTT. This translates into CASSQEGTGDITEAFF.

The chain recombines TRBV6-5 with TRBJ1-1; 8 nucleotides align to TRBD1. CDR1 is MNHEY and CDR2 is SVGAGI in the germline V gene. The CDR3 length is 13 residues. V dropped 7 bases and J dropped 5; count of bases not matched to a gene: 6. CDR3 in amino acids: CASTIGQGTEAFF. In DNA form, the CDR3 reads TGTGCCAGCACTATCGGACAGGGAACTGAAGCTTTCTTT.

V and J are TRBV7-8 and TRBJ1-4; D gene unclear. The ends were cut back, 4 bases at V and 8 bases at J, with 14 bases in the middle. Looked up from germline, CDR1 is SGHVS and CDR2 is FQNEAQ. The CDR3 has 14 amino acids. DNA of the CDR3: TGTGCCAGCAGCTATCGCCTCGGGGAGGAAAAACTGTTTTTT. Translated, it gives CASSYRLGEEKLFF.

The chain combines TRBV7-9 with TRBJ1-2; 12 bases agree with TRBD1. This CDR3 is 16 amino acids long. Germline CDR1 and CDR2: SEHNR and FQNEAQ (reference sequence). V trimming: 4 bases; J trimming: 6 bases; junction bases outside the gene matches: 9. The CDR3 loop reads CASSSPGQGAFDGYTF. The DNA of the CDR3 is TGTGCCAGCAGCTCACCGGGACAGGGGGCGTTCGATGGCTACACCTTC.

This clone appeared a single time. The chain joins TRBV7-9 to TRBJ1-1; D gene ambiguous. This CDR3 comprises 15 residues. Per the germline V gene, CDR1 is SEHNR and CDR2 is FQNEAQ (reference sequence). The V and J ends lost 7 bases and 5 bases respectively, with 20 bases between them. CDR3 protein: CASTPLSGVGTEAFF. In DNA form, the CDR3 reads TGTGCCAGCACCCCTCTATCCGGAGTAGGTACTGAAGCTTTCTTT. The full variable domain, in which reference TRBV7-9 and TRBJ1-1 provide the parts outside the CDR3, is DTGVSQNPRHKITKRGQNVTFRCDPISEHNRLYWYRQTLGQGPEFLTYFQNEAQLEKSRLLSDRFSAERPKGSFSTLEIQRTEQGDSAMYLCASTPLSGVGTEAFFGQGTRLTVV.

This clone was picked up one time. The chain combines TRBV4-1 with TRBJ1-3, with 7 bases matching TRBD1. Trimming at V came to 4 bases and at J to 0 bases, leaving 6 bases not matched to a gene. Germline V lookup: CDR1 MGHRA, CDR2 YSYEKL. The CDR3 has 16 residues. The CDR3 DNA reads TGCGCCAGCAGCCGTGGACAGGACAACTCTGGAAACACCATATATTTT. It is translated as CASSRGQDNSGNTIYF.

This chain links TRBV6-1 with TRBJ1-5, with TRBD1 matching 10 bases. The CDR3 loop spans 14 amino acids. Germline V gene lookup returns CDR1 MNHNS and CDR2 SASEGT. V gave up 8 bases and J gave up 5 bases; unmatched junction bases: 6. The CDR3 loop is CASRWGTGDQPQHF. The CDR3 DNA reads as TGTGCCAGCCGGTGGGGGACAGGGGATCAGCCCCAGCATTTT.